These 9 T cell receptor beta chains share one sample of origin, sequenced in a study of regulatory T cells in long-lasting Graves disease. Indicated time point: newly diagnosed GD, antithyroid drugs for less than 3 months. Construction of the TCR library relied on RNA isolated from PBMCs. Arm-PCR of CDR3 regions with iRepertoire HTBI primers generated TCR beta libraries. TCRdb fed the multiplex PCR reads into MiXCR, producing one record per CDR3 protein. The sample lists approximately 400,000 distinct CDR3 sequences, roughly a sixth occurring once. Sequences were derived from peripheral blood mononuclear cells (PBMCs), sampled at new diagnosis, from a patient treated with antithyroid drugs. These receptors were obtained from a female donor with Graves disease.

This clonotype was recorded many times. V usage is TRBV5-1 and J usage is TRBJ1-1; TRBD1 agrees at 8 bases. The germline gives CDR1 SGHRS, CDR2 YFSETQ. The V segment lost 7 bases and the J segment 5 bases; nucleotides outside the gene matches: 10. The CDR3 totals 14 residues. CDR3 DNA: TGCGCCAGCGGTCAGGGGGCTTCGGGAACTGAAGCTTTCTTT. It specifies CASGQGASGTEAFF.

The J gene is TRBJ1-5, the V gene TRBV29-1; a possible D gene is TRBD1 (5 bases). The CDR3 totals 13 residues. Germline values: CDR1 SQVTM, CDR2 ANQGSEA. Trimming took 5 bases from V and 3 from J, leaving 11 bases between them. The CDR3 DNA is TGCAGCGTTACTGACAGTCCCAATCAGCCCCAGCATTTT. Residues: CSVTDSPNQPQHF.

CDR3: CASSSSSGRSKNEQFF. The DNA of the CDR3 is TGTGCCAGCAGTTCCTCTAGCGGGAGGAGTAAAAATGAGCAGTTCTTC. The J gene is TRBJ2-1, the V gene TRBV27; 11 nucleotides line up with TRBD2. CDR3 length: 16 amino acids. V gave up 4 bases and J gave up 7 bases; unmatched junction bases: 9. Germline CDR1 is MNHEY and CDR2 is SMNVEV (reference sequence).

This clonotype has ten or more counts. The chain recombines TRBV11-2 with TRBJ1-4; D gene unclear. CDR3 length equals 15 residues. From germline, CDR1 is SGHAT and CDR2 FQNNGV. V lost 3 bases, J lost 7 bases, and 15 bases lay in between. In DNA form, the CDR3 reads TGTGCCAGCAGCTTGCTAGTCGGGGAAGGTGAAAAACTGTTTTTT. Its protein product is CASSLLVGEGEKLFF.

This clonotype has only a few counts. The V and J genes are TRBV12-3 or TRBV12-4 and TRBJ2-7, with D unclear. This CDR3 is 14 amino acids long. With 0 bases removed from V and 6 bases from J, the gap between germline ends came to 12 bases. In nucleotides, the CDR3 is TGTGCCAGCAGTTTAGCCCCCTTCCCGTCCGAGCAGTACTTC. Its translation is CASSLAPFPSEQYF.

This clonotype has a count of ten or more. This chain links TRBV6-1 with TRBJ1-4; TRBD1 aligns across 9 bases. V was clipped by 8 bases and J by 2 bases; unmatched bases: 12. In germline, CDR1 is MNHNS, CDR2 SASEGT. CDR3 length: 17 amino acids. The CDR3 region is CASRPGTGSYTNEKLFF. DNA for the CDR3: TGTGCCAGCCGTCCCGGGACAGGGTCTTATACTAATGAAAAACTGTTTTTT.

The gene calls are TRBV2 and TRBJ1-2, with D tentatively TRBD1 (6 bases). V was cut by 6 bases and J by 8 bases, with 10 bases left in between. CDR1 is SNHLY, CDR2 FYNNEI, per germline. This CDR3 comprises 11 residues. The CDR3 loop reads CASRGGAGYTF. In nucleotides, the CDR3 is TGTGCCAGCAGGGGGGGCGCCGGCTACACCTTC. The variable domain in full, with the rest retrieved from reference TRBV2 and TRBJ1-2, is EPEVTQTPSHQVTQMGQEVILRCVPISNHLYFYWYRQILGQKVEFLVSFYNNEISEKSEIFDDQFSVERPDGSNFTLKIRSTKLEDSAMYFCASRGGAGYTFGSGTRLTVV.

This clonotype was counted many times. One end of the junction does not line up with germline, which may come from a read error. The chain uses TRBV6-2 or TRBV6-3 and TRBJ1-2; the match to TRBD1 covers 8 bases. The germline V gene encodes CDR1 MNHEY and CDR2 SVGEGT. The CDR3 has 13 amino acids. CDR3 sequence reads: CAGGQGYNYGYTF. CDR3 nucleotide sequence: TGCGCCGGAGGACAGGGATATAACTATGGCTACACCTTC.

This clonotype was recorded many times. CDR3 residues: CASSIRSQETQYF. DNA for the CDR3: TGTGCCAGCTCGATCCGAAGCCAAGAGACCCAGTACTTC. V and J are TRBV18 and TRBJ2-5; no firm D call. Germline CDR1 and CDR2: KGHSH and LQKENI. V was shortened by 6 bases and J by 1 base, with 9 bases between the two germline ends. The CDR3 consists of 13 residues.